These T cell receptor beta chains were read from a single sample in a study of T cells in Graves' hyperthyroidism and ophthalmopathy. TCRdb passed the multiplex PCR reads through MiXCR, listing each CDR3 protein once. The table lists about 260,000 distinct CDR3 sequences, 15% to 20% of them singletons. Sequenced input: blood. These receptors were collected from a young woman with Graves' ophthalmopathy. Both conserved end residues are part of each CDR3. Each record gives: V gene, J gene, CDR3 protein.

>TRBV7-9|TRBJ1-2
CASSLSDRTNYGYTF
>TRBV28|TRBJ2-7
CASSFRDRGAYEQYF
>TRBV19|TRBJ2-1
CASSIWGIGDNEQFF
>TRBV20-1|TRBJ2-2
CSAPTSGRVDTGELFF
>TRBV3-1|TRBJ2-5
CASSQEGLAGMETQYF
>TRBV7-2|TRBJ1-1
CASSFGGVNTEAFF
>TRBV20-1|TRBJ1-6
CSAKKSGQGSGSPLHF
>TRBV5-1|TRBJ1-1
CASNFREVGEAFF
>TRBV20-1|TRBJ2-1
CSAREGAGYNEQFF
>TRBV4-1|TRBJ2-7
CASSLDTSSYEQYF
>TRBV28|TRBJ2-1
CASSPWATSGLHNEQFF
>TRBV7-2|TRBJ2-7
CASSLVATGLEYEQYF
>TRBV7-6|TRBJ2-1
CASSNPGPSGGSYNEQFF
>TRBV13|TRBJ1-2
CASRSSGTAYGYTF
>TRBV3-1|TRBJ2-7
CASGDVYEQYF
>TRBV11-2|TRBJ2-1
CASSLDGAYNEQFF
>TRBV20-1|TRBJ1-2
CSARDGGGAGYGYTF
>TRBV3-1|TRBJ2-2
CASSQVEDWQGGELFF
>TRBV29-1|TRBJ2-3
CSVALAGLTDTQYF
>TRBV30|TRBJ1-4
CAWSVGTANEKLFF
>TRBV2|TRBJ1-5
CASRADSNQPQHF
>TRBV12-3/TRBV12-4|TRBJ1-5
CASRPGTDNQPQHF
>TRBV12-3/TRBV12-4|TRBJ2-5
CASSSGLAGGETQYF
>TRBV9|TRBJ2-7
CASSPRGGANTYEQYF
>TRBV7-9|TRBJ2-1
CASSLNPGLLYNEQFF
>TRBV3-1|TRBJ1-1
CASSLRTGRTEAFF
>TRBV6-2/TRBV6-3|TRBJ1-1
CASARMGTEAFF
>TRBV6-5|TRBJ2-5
CASSYDRGGKTQYF
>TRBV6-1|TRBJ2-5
CASSVARDGKETQYF
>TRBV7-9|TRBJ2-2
CAILDTGELFF
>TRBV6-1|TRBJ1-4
CASLGFGRLEKLFF
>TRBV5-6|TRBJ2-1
CASSLNGGRTYNEQFF
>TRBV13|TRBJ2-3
CASSFEGESTDTQYF
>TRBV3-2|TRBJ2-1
CASSQDTGRADYNEQFF
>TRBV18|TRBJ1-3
CASSPWADSGNTIYF
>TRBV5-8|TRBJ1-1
CASSLAATMNTEAFF
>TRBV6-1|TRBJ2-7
CASSPRAESEQYF
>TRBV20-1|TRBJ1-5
CSATGTGGSRQPQHF
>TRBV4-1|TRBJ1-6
CASSQGSGPLHF
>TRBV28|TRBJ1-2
CASSLNRRADDYGYTF
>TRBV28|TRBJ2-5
CASSLLSGGETQYF